One sample yielded the 19 T cell receptor beta chains listed below, sequenced in a study of shared clonotypes between healthy human individuals. TCRdb's copy holds only in-frame clones and misses some; the assay was immunoSEQ multiplex PCR. Among over 300,000 clones listed, roughly 84% were seen once. Sequenced: memory CD8+ T cells sorted from blood. Subset denoted: CD45RO+ cells pooled with CCR7-negative TemRA cells. The source of these receptors is a man between 18 and 29 years old in good health.

The CDR3 loop reads CASRVTGLGYNEQFF. The CDR3, as DNA: TGTGCCAGCAGAGTGACAGGGTTGGGATACAATGAGCAGTTCTTC. The gene calls are TRBV2 and TRBJ2-1, with 7 positions matching TRBD1. The CDR3 is 15 residues long. With 6 bases clipped from V and 4 bases from J, the junction kept 9 bases outside the gene matches. From germline, CDR1 is SNHLY and CDR2 FYNNEI.

On this clone itself: No conserved phenylalanine or tryptophan is present at the end of the CDR3, so a read error is the likely explanation. The DNA is left out, because the CDR3 cannot be placed on it with certainty; the CDR3 is given as TCRdb lists it. The rearrangement links TRBV7-9 to TRBJ2-4; the table's D call of TRBD2 was not tested on the DNA. Per the germline V gene, CDR1 is SEHNR and CDR2 is FQNEAQ (reference sequence). The CDR3 sequence runs 10 residues, both termini included. The CDR3 loop is CASSSSPIPV.

The chain joins TRBV7-9 to TRBJ2-6, with no clear D. There are 19 residues in the CDR3. Germline V lookup: CDR1 SEHNR, CDR2 FQNEAQ (reference sequence). Deletions cut 0 bases from V and 5 bases from J, with 20 bases between. The CDR3 DNA follows: TGTGCCAGCAGCTTAGCCAAATCTTCAATCGTCGACAGGGCCAACGTCCTGACTTTC. Its protein product is CASSLAKSSIVDRANVLTF. The whole variable domain, remainder taken from reference TRBV7-9 and TRBJ2-6, is DTGVSQNPRHKITKRGQNVTFRCDPISEHNRLYWYRQTLGQGPEFLTYFQNEAQLEKSRLLSDRFSAERPKGSFSTLEIQRTEQGDSAMYLCASSLAKSSIVDRANVLTFGAGSRLTVL.

The gene calls are TRBV5-6 and TRBJ2-5; a weak D match, TRBD1 (5 bases). Per the germline V gene, CDR1 is SGHDT and CDR2 is YYEEEE. This CDR3 is built from 12 residues. V was trimmed by 7 bases and J by 1 base, leaving 8 bases between them. CDR3 nucleotide sequence: TGTGCCAGCGTGGGGCTCCAAGAGACCCAGTACTTC. This translates into CASVGLQETQYF. The variable domain in full, completed from reference TRBV5-6 and TRBJ2-5, reads DAGVTQSPTHLIKTRGQQVTLRCSPKSGHDTVSWYQQALGQGPQFIFQYYEEEERQRGNFPDRFSGHQFPNYSSELNVNALLLGDSALYLCASVGLQETQYFGPGTRLLVL.

This chain connects TRBV2 to TRBJ2-1, with D hard to call. This CDR3 spans 16 amino acids. In germline, CDR1 is SNHLY, CDR2 FYNNEI. V was cut by 1 base and J by 4 bases, with 14 bases left in between. CDR3 sequence (DNA): TGTGCCAGCAGTGAAGAACTCTCCTCCTTTTACAATGAGCAGTTCTTC. Its protein is CASSEELSSFYNEQFF.

This clone was seen a few times. This chain joins TRBV10-3 and TRBJ1-5; TRBD1 matches 7 bases. V dropped 5 bases and J dropped 7; count of bases not matched to a gene: 8. From germline, CDR1 is ENHRY and CDR2 SYGVKD. The CDR3 runs to 14 residues. The CDR3 DNA sequence: TGTGCCATCAGTCCCGGGACAGCGGGGCAGCCCCAGCATTTT. This encodes CAISPGTAGQPQHF.

The CDR3 loop is CASSDLVRSTDTQYF. The CDR3 bases are TGCGCCAGCAGTGATTTAGTCAGGTCCACAGATACGCAGTATTTT. This chain uses TRBV10-2 with TRBJ2-3, with no clear D. V lost 3 bases to trimming and J lost 2 bases, with 12 bases between them. The CDR3 runs 15 residues. Germline V CDR1 and CDR2: WSHSY, SAAADI.

The rearrangement links TRBV5-1 to TRBJ1-2, with 8 nucleotides matching TRBD1. With V trimmed by 5 bases and J by 4 bases, 22 bases remained unmatched. The CDR3 has 19 residues. Per germline, CDR1 SGHRS and CDR2 YFSETQ. DNA of the CDR3: TGCGCCAGCAGGTTTCCCCGAGGACAGGGAAAACTTCTGCCCTATGGCTACACCTTC. Amino acids: CASRFPRGQGKLLPYGYTF.

The CDR3 reads CASPRDTLGDTQYF. CDR3 coding DNA: TGTGCCAGCCCGAGGGACACCCTCGGGGATACGCAGTATTTT. The rearrangement links TRBV6-4 to TRBJ2-3; tentatively, D is TRBD1 (6 bases). V lost 8 bases, J lost 6 bases, and 18 bases lay in between. In germline, CDR1 is MRHNA, CDR2 SNTAGT. This CDR3 contains 14 residues.

The chain couples TRBV19 to TRBJ2-7; the D is unclear. The CDR3 length is 18 residues. V was clipped by 9 bases and J by 2 bases, with 29 bases between them. The V gene's germline CDR1 is LNHDA and CDR2 SQIVND (reference sequence). CDR3 nucleotides: TGTGCCAGCCAACCCGATCCCGCGCGGCAGGCAAACCCCTACGAGCAGTACTTC. Translation: CASQPDPARQANPYEQYF.

The chain links TRBV7-2 to TRBJ2-7; 7 bases align to TRBD1. This CDR3 is 15 amino acids long. Per germline, CDR1 SGHTA and CDR2 FQGNSA. Trimming at V came to 1 base and at J to 1 base, leaving 4 bases not matched to a gene. CDR3 amino acids: CASSLVPDRSYEQYF. In DNA, the CDR3 is TGTGCCAGCAGCTTAGTACCGGACAGGTCCTACGAGCAGTACTTC.

The chain is built from TRBV7-8 and TRBJ2-5; 8 nucleotides line up with TRBD1. Germline loops: CDR1 SGHVS, CDR2 FQNEAQ. This CDR3 region has 15 residues. V lost 5 bases and J lost 1; bases outside the gene matches: 6. The CDR3 DNA is TGTGCCAGCAGCCCCCAGGGGGCCGGCCAAGAGACCCAGTACTTC. Its protein product is CASSPQGAGQETQYF.

The chain employs TRBV27 and TRBJ1-2; TRBD1 agrees at 7 bases. The CDR3 totals 14 residues. Per germline, CDR1 MNHEY and CDR2 SMNVEV (reference sequence). Trimming took 6 bases from V and 4 from J; bases not matched to a gene: 8. CDR3: CASRGTVKGYGYTF. Written as DNA, the CDR3 is TGTGCCAGCAGGGGGACAGTAAAGGGCTATGGCTACACCTTC.

This sequence joins TRBV9 and TRBJ1-2, with a weak D call TRBD1 (5 bases). CDR3 length: 16 amino acids. Between the trimmed V and J ends, which lost 3 bases and 0 bases, there was a span of 15 bases. Germline CDR1 reads SGDLS; CDR2 reads YYNGEE. CDR3 region: CASSGDQGYANYGYTF. CDR3 DNA sequence: TGTGCCAGCAGCGGAGACCAGGGTTATGCTAACTATGGCTACACCTTC.

This chain joins TRBV2 and TRBJ2-4; 10 nucleotides match TRBD2. The ends lost 11 bases at V and 8 bases at J; junction bases unmatched: 18. Germline CDR1 is SNHLY and CDR2 is FYNNEI. The CDR3 spans 16 residues. The DNA of the CDR3 is TGTGCCCACACAGGCGGGCTAGCGGGAGATCGGGACATTCAGTACTTC. This sequence encodes CAHTGGLAGDRDIQYF.

This rearrangement joins TRBV6-5 to TRBJ2-1; 9 bases are a match to TRBD2. With 2 bases clipped from V and 4 bases from J, the junction kept 6 bases outside the gene matches. This CDR3 spans 16 amino acids. CDR1 and CDR2 (germline): MNHEY, SVGAGI. The CDR3 nucleotides are TGTGCCAGCAGTTACGGAATCCTAGCGGGGTACAATGAGCAGTTCTTC. Its protein is CASSYGILAGYNEQFF.

The J gene is TRBJ2-5, the V gene TRBV4-3; possible D gene TRBD2, 6 bases. V was trimmed by 3 bases and J by 7 bases, leaving 30 bases between them. The germline V gene has CDR1 LGHNA and CDR2 YSLEER. The CDR3 has 19 residues. CDR3: CASSHHEGVRDSRRGTQYF. CDR3 nucleotides: TGCGCCAGCAGCCACCACGAAGGGGTCCGGGACTCTCGACGAGGGACCCAGTACTTC.

This sequence joins TRBV30 and TRBJ2-5; D is uncertain. Germline V gene lookup returns CDR1 GTSNPN and CDR2 SVGIG (reference sequence). The length of the CDR3 is 13 residues. Trimming removed 3 bases from V and 4 bases from J, with 12 bases in between. The CDR3 protein is CAWSTRGAETQYF. Written as DNA, the CDR3 is TGTGCCTGGAGCACCCGCGGAGCAGAGACCCAGTACTTC.

This chain uses TRBV10-1 with TRBJ1-6; no definite D call. Trimming stripped 2 bases from V and 6 bases from J, with 11 bases between. This CDR3 region has 15 residues. CDR1 WNHNN and CDR2 SYGVQD come from the germline V gene (reference sequence). CDR3 sequence reads: CASSEGRSSNSPLHF. The CDR3 DNA follows: TGCGCCAGCAGTGAGGGCCGATCGAGTAATTCACCCCTCCACTTT.